This T cell receptor beta chain was sequenced in a study of graft-versus-host responses after intestinal transplantation. The overall study: Isolated intestinal, liver-intestinal, or multivisceral transplants were what recipients had. Study-wide points: Allografts from individuals with graft-donor T cell macrochimerism displayed high graft-versus-host to host-versus-graft clonal ratios.

Germline V gene sequence: CDR1 SGHAT, CDR2 FQNNGV. The CDR3 contains 11 residues. Using immunoSEQ multiplex PCR, the repertoire was profiled, and TCRdb retains in-frame clones only, with some absent. Here the sample spans some 86,000 clones, 88% being singletons. This clone was observed a few times. What it recognizes is unknown. At one end, the junction sequence differs from germline, possibly due to a read error. This clonotype was obtained from a human donor who was the organ donor for an intestinal transplant. The chain recombines TRBV11-2 with TRBJ2-7; D unresolved. Source: unstimulated CD4+ T cells sorted from spleen or lymph node cells, taken before transplant. This CDR3 reads CASTLTGPPSF. CDR3 DNA: TGTGCCAGCACCTTAACGGGTCCCCCAAGCTTC.